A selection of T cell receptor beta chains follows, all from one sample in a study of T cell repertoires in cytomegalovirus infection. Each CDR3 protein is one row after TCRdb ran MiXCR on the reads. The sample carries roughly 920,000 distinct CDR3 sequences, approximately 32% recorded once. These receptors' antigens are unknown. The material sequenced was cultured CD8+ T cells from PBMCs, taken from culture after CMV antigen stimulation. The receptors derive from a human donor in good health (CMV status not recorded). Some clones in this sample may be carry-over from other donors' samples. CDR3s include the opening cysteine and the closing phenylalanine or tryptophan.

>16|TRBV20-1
CSARDPTSGGAVEQFF
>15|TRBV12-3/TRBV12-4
CASTSSLDSPEKLFF
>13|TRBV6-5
CASSYTGDQPQHF
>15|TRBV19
CASSINRRGGTEAFF
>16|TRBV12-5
CASGKGLAGRYNEQFF
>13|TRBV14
CASSQVHNTEAFF
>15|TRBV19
CASRAWGQKSQPQHF
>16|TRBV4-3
CASSQISGGATDTQYF
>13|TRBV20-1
CSGDRDYQETQYF
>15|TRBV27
CASSPLAGGTGTQYF
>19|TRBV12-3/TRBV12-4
CASSFRLLKRGDRGNTIYF
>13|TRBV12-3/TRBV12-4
CASSLQGYSPLHF
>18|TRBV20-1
CSARDPDRPYSYNSPLHF
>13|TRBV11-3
CASSQGYTGELFF
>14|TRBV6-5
CASSHQGASETQYF
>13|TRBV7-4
CAIPREGSGELFF
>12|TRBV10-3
CAIGQGSYEQYF
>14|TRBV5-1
CASSPSTGVQPQHF
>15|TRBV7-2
CASSSSGTEYNEQFF
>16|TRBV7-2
CASRYRAGVLPETQYF
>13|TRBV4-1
CANSQATGSPEFF
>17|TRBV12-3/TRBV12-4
CASSFLREGPSNEKLFF
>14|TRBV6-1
CANSELPRGHGYTF
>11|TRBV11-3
CASSNNQPQHF
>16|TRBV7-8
CASSLPRTEWGETQYF
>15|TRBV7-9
CASSFKGTGFIVLTF
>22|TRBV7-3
CASSPNRYSTLYRIPSTDTQYF
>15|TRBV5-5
CASSLRQGGSFGYTF
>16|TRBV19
CASSPQTAPTNEKLFF
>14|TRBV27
CASSLSQTYNEQFF
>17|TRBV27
CASSLSGSAGAKNIQYF
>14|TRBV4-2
CASSQDAMGYGYTF
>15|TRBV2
CASSIVALNTGELFF
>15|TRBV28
CASSLIRRGNTEAFF
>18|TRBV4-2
CASSQDPDGGLPTDTQYF
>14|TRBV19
CASSEGLRGQPQHF
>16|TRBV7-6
CASSLPRTGTDYGYTF
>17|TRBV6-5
CASSVGPTGGRGQPQHF
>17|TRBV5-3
CARSLERFGRINQPQHF
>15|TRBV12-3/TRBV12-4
CASSTDREANQPQHF
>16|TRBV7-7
CASSFRAGDLADTQYF
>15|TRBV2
CASSLTGQGVLGYTF
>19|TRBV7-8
CASSSPTAAGRGTYNEQFF
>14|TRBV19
CASKGLAGAYEQFF
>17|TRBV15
CATSRDRSSGSNQPQHF